The 32 T cell receptor beta chains in this list originate from one sample, sequenced in a study of control samples from healthy donors and cancer patients. The data were produced by immunoSEQ multiplex PCR, yet TCRdb's version contains in-frame clones alone and is incomplete. The sample records tens of thousands of clones, 94% being singletons. Sequencing input: blood. All receptors come from a woman in her thirties in good health.

The J gene is TRBJ2-7, the V gene TRBV6-1; 9 bases are a match to TRBD1. Per germline, CDR1 MNHNS and CDR2 SASEGT. The CDR3 consists of 16 residues. V shed 4 bases and J 1 base; nucleotides not matched to a gene: 8. The CDR3 region has the DNA TGTGCCAGCAGTGCATTCCCGGGACAGGGATCCTACGAGCAGTACGTC. Its protein product is CASSAFPGQGSYEQYV.

This clone was found once. This rearrangement joins TRBV12-2 to TRBJ2-2; the listed D gene, TRBD2, was not tested against the DNA. TRBV12-2 is a recognized pseudogene. This CDR3 is 18 amino acids long. The DNA for the CDR3 is TGTGCAAGTCGCTTAAGCGGACTAGCGGGAACGAACACCGGGGAGCTGTTTTTT. Translating it yields CASRLSGLAGTNTGELFF.

This clone was observed once. The J gene is TRBJ1-5, the V gene TRBV10-3, with no clear D. Germline V lookup: CDR1 ENHRY, CDR2 SYGVKD. V was cut by 0 bases and J by 7 bases, with 10 bases left in between. The CDR3 totals 14 residues. The CDR3 region has the DNA TGTGCCATCAGTGAGTCCGCAGCTAACCAGCCCCAGCATTTT. Translation: CAISESAANQPQHF.

The V call is TRBV9, the J call TRBJ1-1, with unresolved D. The CDR3 runs 14 residues. Germline V gene data show CDR1 as SGDLS and CDR2 as YYNGEE. V was pared by 0 bases and J by 4 bases, with 10 bases between. CDR3 loop: CASSVGGQVTEAFF. The CDR3 DNA reads as TGTGCCAGCAGCGTAGGTGGCCAAGTCACTGAAGCTTTCTTT.

This clone was seen once. This sequence joins TRBV24-1 and TRBJ2-1; 8 nucleotides align to TRBD1. This CDR3 has 15 residues. Germline V gives CDR1 KGHDR, CDR2 SFDVKD. The trim removed 1 base at V and 6 bases at J, leaving 4 bases unmatched. For the CDR3, the DNA is TGTGCCACCAGTGATTTTGGACAGGGAATCAATGAGCAGTTCTTC. It translates to CATSDFGQGINEQFF.

The chain uses TRBV25-1 and TRBJ1-2; D is perhaps TRBD1 (6 bases). Trimming left V 1 base short and J 0 bases short, with 9 bases between. There are 15 residues in the CDR3. Germline V gives CDR1 MGHDK, CDR2 SYGVNS. The CDR3 loop is CASSESNRANYGYTF. The CDR3 bases are TGTGCCAGCAGTGAATCAAACAGGGCTAACTATGGCTACACCTTC.

Only one count was recorded for this clone. This chain links TRBV11-2 with TRBJ2-5, with D unclear. The V end lost 0 bases, the J end lost 3 bases, and 11 bases lay between the germline ends. This CDR3 comprises 15 residues. From germline, CDR1 is SGHAT and CDR2 FQNNGV. The CDR3 is CASSLDPGAKETQYF. The DNA of the CDR3 is TGTGCCAGCAGCTTAGACCCAGGAGCAAAAGAGACCCAGTACTTC. Drawing the rest from reference TRBV11-2 and TRBJ2-5, the complete variable domain is EAGVAQSPRYKIIEKRQSVAFWCNPISGHATLYWYQQILGQGPKLLIQFQNNGVVDDSQLPKDRFSAERLKGVDSTLKIQPAKLEDSAVYLCASSLDPGAKETQYFGPGTRLLVL.

This clone occurred a few times. The chain combines TRBV4-1 with TRBJ2-5; D may be TRBD1 (5 bases). The CDR3 has 13 residues. Trimming took 4 bases from V and 6 from J, leaving 12 bases between them. Germline V gene sequence: CDR1 MGHRA, CDR2 YSYEKL. In DNA form, the CDR3 reads TGCGCCAGCAGCCCCCAGGGTAGCCAGACCCAGTACTTC. It encodes CASSPQGSQTQYF.

This clone is a singleton in its sample. This sequence joins TRBV7-6 and TRBJ2-1; maybe TRBD1 (8 bases). The V and J ends lost 5 bases and 2 bases respectively, with 16 bases between them. Germline CDR1 SGHVS, CDR2 FNYEAQ. This CDR3 is built from 16 residues. The DNA for the CDR3 is TGTGCCAGCAGCGGGAGGGCGGGACAGGCCTACAATGAGCAGTTCTTC. Encoded protein: CASSGRAGQAYNEQFF. Variable domain in full (rest from reference TRBV7-6 and TRBJ2-1): GAGVSQSPRYKVTKRGQDVALRCDPISGHVSLYWYRQALGQGPEFLTYFNYEAQQDKSGLPNDRFSAERPEGSISTLTIQRTEQRDSAMYRCASSGRAGQAYNEQFFGPGTRLTVL.

This chain connects TRBV19 to TRBJ2-1; 11 bases fit TRBD2. CDR1 is LNHDA, CDR2 SQIVND, per germline (reference sequence). This CDR3 contains 15 residues. J gave up 10 bases and V 7 bases, and 12 bases lay outside the gene matches. CDR3 sequence (DNA): TGTGCCAGTACCCGTGTCGGGACTAGCGGTTACGAGCAGTTCTTC. It is translated as CASTRVGTSGYEQFF.

This chain connects TRBV30 to TRBJ1-5, with 8 nucleotides matching TRBD1. The CDR3 covers 13 residues. With 1 base clipped from V and 7 bases from J, the junction kept 3 bases outside the gene matches. Per the germline V gene, CDR1 is GTSNPN and CDR2 is SVGIG (reference sequence). The CDR3: CAWSETGVQPQHF. The CDR3 nucleotides are TGTGCCTGGAGTGAGACAGGGGTGCAGCCCCAGCATTTT.

This rearrangement joins TRBV19 to TRBJ2-2; TRBD2 matches at 7 bases. Germline CDR1 is LNHDA and CDR2 is SQIVND (reference sequence). The J segment lost 5 bases and the V segment lost 7 bases, leaving 10 bases of the junction unmatched. The CDR3 consists of 15 residues. CDR3 bases: TGTGCCAGTAAGGAGCGGGGCCGACGGACCGGGGAGCTGTTTTTT. This translates into CASKERGRRTGELFF.

This chain links TRBV5-8 with TRBJ2-1, with 11 bases matching TRBD2. Germline values: CDR1 SGHTS, CDR2 YDEGEE. CDR3 length: 15 residues. J gave up 8 bases and V 4 bases, and 8 bases lay outside the gene matches. The CDR3, as DNA: TGTGCCAGCAGCCACGGGACTAGCGGCGGGGATGAGCAGTTCTTC. Residues: CASSHGTSGGDEQFF.

This rearrangement joins TRBV9 to TRBJ1-2; D possibly corresponds to TRBD1 (5 bases). The germline V and J ends were trimmed by 1 base and 8 bases, with 9 bases remaining between them. In germline, CDR1 is SGDLS, CDR2 YYNGEE. This CDR3 is 12 amino acids long. CDR3 nucleotides: TGTGCCAGCAGCGTAACAGGCAACGGCTACACCTTC. Translated: CASSVTGNGYTF.

The CDR3 DNA sequence: TGTGCCAGCAGTGAATCCCTAGCGGGGGGACCCTACGAGCAGTACGTC. Residues: CASSESLAGGPYEQYV. The chain recombines TRBV6-1 with TRBJ2-7; 11 positions match TRBD2. This CDR3 contains 16 residues. From germline, CDR1 is MNHNS and CDR2 SASEGT. Trimming took 2 bases from V and 2 from J; bases not matched to a gene: 5.

The chain links TRBV7-8 to TRBJ1-2; TRBD1 matches at 12 bases. Losses at the gene ends were 1 base for V and 8 bases for J; bases not matched to a gene: 11. This CDR3 has 17 residues. The V gene's germline CDR1 is SGHVS and CDR2 FQNEAQ. CDR3 sequence (DNA): TGTGCCAGCAGCTTAGTGTTAAAAGGGACAGGGGGCTCGGGCTACACCTTC. It encodes CASSLVLKGTGGSGYTF. Full variable domain (rest looked up from reference TRBV7-8 and TRBJ1-2): GAGVSQSPRYKVAKRGQDVALRCDPISGHVSLFWYQQALGQGPEFLTYFQNEAQLDKSGLPSDRFFAERPEGSVSTLKIQRTQQEDSAVYLCASSLVLKGTGGSGYTFGSGTRLTVV.

CDR3: CAIGRRRGTYNEQFF. The CDR3 DNA is TGTGCCATCGGGAGGAGACGGGGGACTTACAATGAGCAGTTCTTC. The V and J genes are TRBV2 and TRBJ2-1; 7 bases map to TRBD2. Germline-derived CDR1 and CDR2 are SNHLY and FYNNEI. The CDR3 extends over 15 amino acids. J gave up 4 bases and V 10 bases, and 13 bases lay outside the gene matches. Drawing the rest from reference TRBV2 and TRBJ2-1, the complete variable domain is EPEVTQTPSHQVTQMGQEVILRCVPISNHLYFYWYRQILGQKVEFLVSFYNNEISEKSEIFDDQFSVERPDGSNFTLKIRSTKLEDSAMYFCAIGRRRGTYNEQFFGPGTRLTVL.

J is TRBJ2-2 and V is TRBV10-1, with D perhaps matching TRBD1 (5 bases). V was trimmed by 2 bases and J by 1 base, leaving 11 bases between them. CDR3 length: 16 amino acids. Per germline, CDR1 WNHNN and CDR2 SYGVQD (reference sequence). The CDR3 sequence: CASSEKGRENTGELFF. CDR3 sequence (DNA): TGCGCCAGCAGTGAGAAGGGCAGGGAGAACACCGGGGAGCTGTTTTTT.

This clone was detected once. This sequence joins TRBV5-6 and TRBJ1-5; D is uncertain. The CDR3 has 15 residues. Trimming took 2 bases from V and 5 from J, leaving 14 bases between them. From germline, CDR1 is SGHDT and CDR2 YYEEEE. The CDR3 sequence is CASSFGDGVDQPQHF. The CDR3 nucleotides read TGTGCCAGCAGCTTTGGGGATGGCGTGGATCAGCCCCAGCATTTT. The whole variable domain, remainder taken from reference TRBV5-6 and TRBJ1-5, is DAGVTQSPTHLIKTRGQQVTLRCSPKSGHDTVSWYQQALGQGPQFIFQYYEEEERQRGNFPDRFSGHQFPNYSSELNVNALLLGDSALYLCASSFGDGVDQPQHFGDGTRLSIL.

This chain's CDR3 is CASMPRVGLPSSGANVLTF. CDR3 nucleotides: TGTGCCAGCATGCCAAGGGTAGGACTCCCAAGCTCTGGGGCCAACGTCCTGACTTTC. The chain recombines TRBV3-1 (or the pseudogene TRBV3-2) with TRBJ2-6; D may be TRBD2 (5 bases). From germline, CDR1 is LGHDT and CDR2 YNNKEL (reference sequence). Trimming removed 7 bases at V and 0 bases at J, with 22 bases between. This CDR3 has 19 amino acids.

The CDR3 coding sequence is TGTGCCAGCACCCTAGCGGGGGCTAATTACGAGCAGTACTTC. Its translation is CASTLAGANYEQYF. This chain joins TRBV19 and TRBJ2-7, with 10 nucleotides matching TRBD2. The CDR3 loop spans 14 amino acids. Germline loops: CDR1 LNHDA, CDR2 SQIVND (reference sequence). The V segment lost 9 bases and the J segment 4 bases; nucleotides outside the gene matches: 9.

The rearrangement joins TRBV27 to TRBJ1-1; TRBD1 agrees at 12 bases. J was trimmed by 5 bases and V by 3 bases; bases with no gene match: 4. CDR3 length: 15 residues. CDR1 and CDR2 from the germline V gene are MNHEY and SMNVEV (reference sequence). The CDR3 DNA follows: TGTGCCAGCAGTTTGCCGGGACAGGGGGCGACTGAAGCTTTCTTT. This sequence encodes CASSLPGQGATEAFF.

V is TRBV5-8 and J is TRBJ1-1; D remains ambiguous. The V gene lost 4 bases and the J gene lost 0 bases, with 13 bases spanning the gap. Germline CDR1 SGHTS, CDR2 YDEGEE. The CDR3 sequence is 15 residues long. The CDR3 region is CASSTYGKMNTEAFF. CDR3 in DNA: TGTGCCAGCAGCACCTACGGAAAAATGAACACTGAAGCTTTCTTT. The entire variable domain, with the rest obtained from reference TRBV5-8 and TRBJ1-1, is as follows: EAGVTQSPTHLIKTRGQQATLRCSPISGHTSVYWYQQALGLGLQFLLWYDEGEERNRGNFPPRFSGRQFPNYSSELNVNALELEDSALYLCASSTYGKMNTEAFFGQGTRLTVV.

The CDR3 region is CASRRTGGRTEAFF. The DNA for the CDR3 is TGTGCCAGCAGGAGAACAGGGGGTCGGACTGAAGCTTTCTTT. The J gene is TRBJ1-1, the V gene TRBV6-5; the match to TRBD1 covers 8 bases. The germline CDR1 and CDR2 sequences are MNHEY and SVGAGI. V was clipped by 6 bases and J by 5 bases; unmatched bases: 8. The CDR3 loop spans 14 amino acids.

The chain combines TRBV7-9 with TRBJ1-1; a possible D gene is TRBD1 (6 bases). V dropped 5 bases and J dropped 8 bases, with 9 bases sitting between them. The CDR3 length is 11 residues. Germline CDR1 SEHNR, CDR2 FQNEAQ (reference sequence). The CDR3 nucleotides are TGTGCCAGCAGCCTGGACAGAGAAGCTTTCTTT. Translated, it gives CASSLDREAFF. The entire variable domain, with the rest obtained from reference TRBV7-9 and TRBJ1-1, is as follows: DTGVSQNPRHKITKRGQNVTFRCDPISEHNRLYWYRQTLGQGPEFLTYFQNEAQLEKSRLLSDRFSAERPKGSFSTLEIQRTEQGDSAMYLCASSLDREAFFGQGTRLTVV.

The genes are TRBV30 and TRBJ1-4, with D hard to call. The CDR3 covers 16 residues. Germline lookup yields CDR1 GTSNPN and CDR2 SVGIG (reference sequence). The V and J ends lost 2 bases and 8 bases respectively, with 21 bases between them. The CDR3 spells CAWSFEFGLLGEKLFF. The DNA of the CDR3 is TGTGCCTGGAGTTTTGAGTTCGGCCTCTTGGGCGAAAAACTGTTTTTT. Using reference TRBV30 and TRBJ1-4 for the parts outside the CDR3, the full variable domain is SQTIHQWPATLVQPVGSPLSLECTVEGTSNPNLYWYRQAAGRGLQLLFYSVGIGQISSEVPQNLSASRPQDRQFILSSKKLLLSDSGFYLCAWSFEFGLLGEKLFFGSGTQLSVL.

This chain uses TRBV7-9 with TRBJ1-2, with D possibly matching TRBD1 (5 bases). CDR3 length: 15 residues. V lost 3 bases to trimming and J lost 3 bases, with 14 bases between them. Germline values: CDR1 SEHNR, CDR2 FQNEAQ (reference sequence). CDR3: CASSFYGDLYYGYTF. Written as DNA, the CDR3 is TGTGCCAGCAGCTTTTACGGGGACTTATACTATGGCTACACCTTC.

The chain couples TRBV6-5 to TRBJ2-2, with D possibly being TRBD1 (6 bases). Trimming removed 5 bases at V and 1 base at J, with 11 bases between. This CDR3 region has 15 residues. Germline lookup yields CDR1 MNHEY and CDR2 SVGAGI. Here the CDR3 DNA reads TGTGCCAGCAGTCCCCAGACAGGGAACACCGGGGAGCTGTTTTTT. It yields the protein CASSPQTGNTGELFF.

The chain has TRBV19 and TRBJ2-3, with TRBD2 matching 15 bases. The CDR3 contains 17 residues. V shed 2 bases and J 3 bases; nucleotides not matched to a gene: 3. Per germline, CDR1 LNHDA and CDR2 SQIVND (reference sequence). CDR3 protein: CASSISGTSGGTDTQYF. The CDR3 DNA reads as TGTGCCAGTAGTATATCTGGGACTAGCGGGGGGACAGATACGCAGTATTTT. Drawing the rest from reference TRBV19 and TRBJ2-3, the complete variable domain is DGGITQSPKYLFRKEGQNVTLSCEQNLNHDAMYWYRQDPGQGLRLIYYSQIVNDFQKGDIAEGYSVSREKKESFPLTVTSAQKNPTAFYLCASSISGTSGGTDTQYFGPGTRLTVL.

The rearrangement links TRBV18 to TRBJ2-5; no reliable D call. Per germline, CDR1 KGHSH and CDR2 LQKENI. The CDR3 is made up of 13 amino acids. Trimming pared 5 bases from V and 2 bases from J, leaving 9 bases between. The chain's CDR3 is CASSLGTQETQYF. CDR3 coding DNA: TGTGCCAGCTCATTAGGCACACAAGAGACCCAGTACTTC.

This clone has only a few counts. V usage is TRBV27 and J usage is TRBJ1-2; tentative D call: TRBD1 (6 bases). The CDR3 has 13 amino acids. V lost 3 bases to trimming and J lost 8 bases, with 13 bases between them. Germline values: CDR1 MNHEY, CDR2 SMNVEV (reference sequence). CDR3 sequence: CASSFRGGEGYTF. Written as DNA, the CDR3 is TGTGCCAGCAGTTTTAGGGGGGGTGAAGGCTACACCTTC.

The chain combines TRBV5-4 with TRBJ2-2; possible D gene TRBD1, 5 bases. Trimming stripped 7 bases from V and 0 bases from J, with 16 bases between. The CDR3 contains 16 residues. Germline CDR1 reads SGHNT; CDR2 reads YYREEE (reference sequence). The CDR3 DNA sequence: TGTGCCAGCGGCAGGATTGGGGCAGCGAACACCGGGGAGCTGTTTTTT. Translation gives CASGRIGAANTGELFF.